What follows is one T cell receptor (beta chain) and its context. This clonotype was seen many times. This receptor's antigen is unknown. No base quality values were provided; no much bigger clone lies one nucleotide off. The sample comes from a study of T cells in Graves' hyperthyroidism and ophthalmopathy (dated by TCRdb to about 2019). In terms of the full investigation: Peripheral blood samples were taken at the time of initial diagnosis, prior to any treatment. A discovery cohort of roughly 100 patients, 43 with Graves' ophthalmopathy and fewer than 65 with stable Graves' hyperthyroidism, was used to find distinguishing TCR V-J signatures. Prospective prediction of ophthalmopathy was tested in an independent validation cohort of 18 hyperthyroidism patients and 17 patients who later progressed to ophthalmopathy. The 100 or so discovery patients were randomly split 7:3 into training and test sets. Thyroid tissue and blood T-cell repertoires from about six Graves' hyperthyroidism patients were also compared in the study. Once sampling was done, hyperthyroidism patients were given methimazole at a starting dose of 30 mg daily, whereas ophthalmopathy patients were given high-dose intravenous methylprednisolone. The paper reports TCR Vbeta CDR3 sequencing of roughly 140 peripheral blood samples: 43 ophthalmopathy, 75 to 80 hyperthyroidism and approximately 17 progressor patients.

Based on the germline V gene, the CDR1 and CDR2 sequences are SQVTM and ANQGSEA. The CDR3, from cysteine to phenylalanine, totals 15 residues. Just the 45-base CDR3 DNA is kept, in frame starting at base 1. V and J are truncated by 0 bases and 3 bases respectively, leaving an intervening sequence of 15 bases. Moderately to severely active disease, a Clinical Activity Score of at least 3, a NOSPECS grade of at least 4, and a duration under 3 months were present in ophthalmopathy patients. Any patient with an uncontrolled infection, another autoimmune disease, pregnancy or lactation was excluded. Clinical symptoms, serum thyroxine and TRAb, thyroid ultrasound, and orbital computed tomography formed the basis for the diagnoses. PBMCs were separated from under 12 ml of fresh peripheral blood using Ficoll-Paque density gradient centrifugation. Total RNA was extracted using Trizol reagent, and RNA quality was assessed on an Agilent 2100 Bioanalyzer.

Findings and caveats that apply to the study as a whole: Most expanded thyroid clonotypes (frequency above 0.001) were also found in blood, which suggests that blood repertoires may mirror thyroid immune responses. No statistical method was used to fix the sample size in advance, and group allocation was not hidden from the investigators. In validation, progression to ophthalmopathy was predicted by the model with 70% to 71% sensitivity and roughly 76% specificity, a median of roughly six months before onset. Ophthalmopathy was separated from stable hyperthyroidism by a 13 V-J signature model, with 85% to 90% sensitivity and approximately 81% specificity obtained in cross-validation and 80%/75% obtained in testing.

The TCR beta CDR3 regions were amplified from the RNA transcripts. For the first round of RT-PCR on the TCR CDR3, the HTBI primer set was used together with the Qiagen OneStep RT-PCR kit. Libraries were constructed in a second round of multiplex PCR, after which size selection and purification were performed. The libraries were sequenced on an Illumina HiSeq2000 using paired-end 100 bp reads. In the authors' own workflow: Raw data were processed with SOAPnuke, discarding reads with adapters, uncalled bases, mean Phred below 15, or no exact constant-primer or identifier match. High-quality paired reads were merged with COPE v1.2.5, and unique nucleotide sequences were defined as clonotypes. Clonotypes were aligned to IMGT TRBV, TRBD and TRBJ reference segments using MiTCR v1.1. Analysis was restricted to V-J combinations with a frequency above 0.0001, which covered roughly 99% of repertoires. A TCS score was defined as the ratio between F50 (clonal expansion) and ExV (chaos), using BLOSUM62-based TCRdist between CDR3 peptides within each V-J. Welch's t-statistics and random forest reduced around 520 V-J features to about 12, which were used in a naive Bayes classifier (R e1071). TCRdb handled the public reads itself, with Q25 trimming in fastp and clone calling in MiXCR, and kept productive beta chains. Each entry merges the rows of one CDR3 protein and shows their most common DNA and genes. What appears here as the V and J calls and clone size reflects TCRdb's work, not the paper's. This sample gives around 620,000 distinct CDR3 sequences in total; more than 13% of them show up just once. The ten most abundant clones make up roughly 7% of the sample.

The clonotype comes from a woman under 30 with Graves' ophthalmopathy. The chain is made from TRBV29-1 and TRBJ2-7; the D gene could be TRBD1 or TRBD2, each one agreeing over 5 bases. Specimen: blood. CDR3 reads: CSVEDRDEPSYEQYF. The DNA reads as follows: TGCAGCGTTGAAGATCGGGACGAACCGAGCTACGAGCAGTACTTC.